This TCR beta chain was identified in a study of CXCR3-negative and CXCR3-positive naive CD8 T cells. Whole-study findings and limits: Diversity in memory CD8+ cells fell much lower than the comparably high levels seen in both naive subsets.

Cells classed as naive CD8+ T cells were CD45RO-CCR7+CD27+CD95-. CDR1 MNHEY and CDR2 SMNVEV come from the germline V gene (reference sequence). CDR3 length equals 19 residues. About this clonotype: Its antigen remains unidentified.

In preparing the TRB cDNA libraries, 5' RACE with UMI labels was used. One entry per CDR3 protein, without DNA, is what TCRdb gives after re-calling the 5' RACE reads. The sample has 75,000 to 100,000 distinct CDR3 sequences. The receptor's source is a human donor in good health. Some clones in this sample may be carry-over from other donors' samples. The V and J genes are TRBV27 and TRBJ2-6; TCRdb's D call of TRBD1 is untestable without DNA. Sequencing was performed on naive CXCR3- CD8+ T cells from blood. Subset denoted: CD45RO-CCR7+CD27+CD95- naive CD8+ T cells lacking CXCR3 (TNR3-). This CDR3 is CASSSYRGRFSGGANVLTF.